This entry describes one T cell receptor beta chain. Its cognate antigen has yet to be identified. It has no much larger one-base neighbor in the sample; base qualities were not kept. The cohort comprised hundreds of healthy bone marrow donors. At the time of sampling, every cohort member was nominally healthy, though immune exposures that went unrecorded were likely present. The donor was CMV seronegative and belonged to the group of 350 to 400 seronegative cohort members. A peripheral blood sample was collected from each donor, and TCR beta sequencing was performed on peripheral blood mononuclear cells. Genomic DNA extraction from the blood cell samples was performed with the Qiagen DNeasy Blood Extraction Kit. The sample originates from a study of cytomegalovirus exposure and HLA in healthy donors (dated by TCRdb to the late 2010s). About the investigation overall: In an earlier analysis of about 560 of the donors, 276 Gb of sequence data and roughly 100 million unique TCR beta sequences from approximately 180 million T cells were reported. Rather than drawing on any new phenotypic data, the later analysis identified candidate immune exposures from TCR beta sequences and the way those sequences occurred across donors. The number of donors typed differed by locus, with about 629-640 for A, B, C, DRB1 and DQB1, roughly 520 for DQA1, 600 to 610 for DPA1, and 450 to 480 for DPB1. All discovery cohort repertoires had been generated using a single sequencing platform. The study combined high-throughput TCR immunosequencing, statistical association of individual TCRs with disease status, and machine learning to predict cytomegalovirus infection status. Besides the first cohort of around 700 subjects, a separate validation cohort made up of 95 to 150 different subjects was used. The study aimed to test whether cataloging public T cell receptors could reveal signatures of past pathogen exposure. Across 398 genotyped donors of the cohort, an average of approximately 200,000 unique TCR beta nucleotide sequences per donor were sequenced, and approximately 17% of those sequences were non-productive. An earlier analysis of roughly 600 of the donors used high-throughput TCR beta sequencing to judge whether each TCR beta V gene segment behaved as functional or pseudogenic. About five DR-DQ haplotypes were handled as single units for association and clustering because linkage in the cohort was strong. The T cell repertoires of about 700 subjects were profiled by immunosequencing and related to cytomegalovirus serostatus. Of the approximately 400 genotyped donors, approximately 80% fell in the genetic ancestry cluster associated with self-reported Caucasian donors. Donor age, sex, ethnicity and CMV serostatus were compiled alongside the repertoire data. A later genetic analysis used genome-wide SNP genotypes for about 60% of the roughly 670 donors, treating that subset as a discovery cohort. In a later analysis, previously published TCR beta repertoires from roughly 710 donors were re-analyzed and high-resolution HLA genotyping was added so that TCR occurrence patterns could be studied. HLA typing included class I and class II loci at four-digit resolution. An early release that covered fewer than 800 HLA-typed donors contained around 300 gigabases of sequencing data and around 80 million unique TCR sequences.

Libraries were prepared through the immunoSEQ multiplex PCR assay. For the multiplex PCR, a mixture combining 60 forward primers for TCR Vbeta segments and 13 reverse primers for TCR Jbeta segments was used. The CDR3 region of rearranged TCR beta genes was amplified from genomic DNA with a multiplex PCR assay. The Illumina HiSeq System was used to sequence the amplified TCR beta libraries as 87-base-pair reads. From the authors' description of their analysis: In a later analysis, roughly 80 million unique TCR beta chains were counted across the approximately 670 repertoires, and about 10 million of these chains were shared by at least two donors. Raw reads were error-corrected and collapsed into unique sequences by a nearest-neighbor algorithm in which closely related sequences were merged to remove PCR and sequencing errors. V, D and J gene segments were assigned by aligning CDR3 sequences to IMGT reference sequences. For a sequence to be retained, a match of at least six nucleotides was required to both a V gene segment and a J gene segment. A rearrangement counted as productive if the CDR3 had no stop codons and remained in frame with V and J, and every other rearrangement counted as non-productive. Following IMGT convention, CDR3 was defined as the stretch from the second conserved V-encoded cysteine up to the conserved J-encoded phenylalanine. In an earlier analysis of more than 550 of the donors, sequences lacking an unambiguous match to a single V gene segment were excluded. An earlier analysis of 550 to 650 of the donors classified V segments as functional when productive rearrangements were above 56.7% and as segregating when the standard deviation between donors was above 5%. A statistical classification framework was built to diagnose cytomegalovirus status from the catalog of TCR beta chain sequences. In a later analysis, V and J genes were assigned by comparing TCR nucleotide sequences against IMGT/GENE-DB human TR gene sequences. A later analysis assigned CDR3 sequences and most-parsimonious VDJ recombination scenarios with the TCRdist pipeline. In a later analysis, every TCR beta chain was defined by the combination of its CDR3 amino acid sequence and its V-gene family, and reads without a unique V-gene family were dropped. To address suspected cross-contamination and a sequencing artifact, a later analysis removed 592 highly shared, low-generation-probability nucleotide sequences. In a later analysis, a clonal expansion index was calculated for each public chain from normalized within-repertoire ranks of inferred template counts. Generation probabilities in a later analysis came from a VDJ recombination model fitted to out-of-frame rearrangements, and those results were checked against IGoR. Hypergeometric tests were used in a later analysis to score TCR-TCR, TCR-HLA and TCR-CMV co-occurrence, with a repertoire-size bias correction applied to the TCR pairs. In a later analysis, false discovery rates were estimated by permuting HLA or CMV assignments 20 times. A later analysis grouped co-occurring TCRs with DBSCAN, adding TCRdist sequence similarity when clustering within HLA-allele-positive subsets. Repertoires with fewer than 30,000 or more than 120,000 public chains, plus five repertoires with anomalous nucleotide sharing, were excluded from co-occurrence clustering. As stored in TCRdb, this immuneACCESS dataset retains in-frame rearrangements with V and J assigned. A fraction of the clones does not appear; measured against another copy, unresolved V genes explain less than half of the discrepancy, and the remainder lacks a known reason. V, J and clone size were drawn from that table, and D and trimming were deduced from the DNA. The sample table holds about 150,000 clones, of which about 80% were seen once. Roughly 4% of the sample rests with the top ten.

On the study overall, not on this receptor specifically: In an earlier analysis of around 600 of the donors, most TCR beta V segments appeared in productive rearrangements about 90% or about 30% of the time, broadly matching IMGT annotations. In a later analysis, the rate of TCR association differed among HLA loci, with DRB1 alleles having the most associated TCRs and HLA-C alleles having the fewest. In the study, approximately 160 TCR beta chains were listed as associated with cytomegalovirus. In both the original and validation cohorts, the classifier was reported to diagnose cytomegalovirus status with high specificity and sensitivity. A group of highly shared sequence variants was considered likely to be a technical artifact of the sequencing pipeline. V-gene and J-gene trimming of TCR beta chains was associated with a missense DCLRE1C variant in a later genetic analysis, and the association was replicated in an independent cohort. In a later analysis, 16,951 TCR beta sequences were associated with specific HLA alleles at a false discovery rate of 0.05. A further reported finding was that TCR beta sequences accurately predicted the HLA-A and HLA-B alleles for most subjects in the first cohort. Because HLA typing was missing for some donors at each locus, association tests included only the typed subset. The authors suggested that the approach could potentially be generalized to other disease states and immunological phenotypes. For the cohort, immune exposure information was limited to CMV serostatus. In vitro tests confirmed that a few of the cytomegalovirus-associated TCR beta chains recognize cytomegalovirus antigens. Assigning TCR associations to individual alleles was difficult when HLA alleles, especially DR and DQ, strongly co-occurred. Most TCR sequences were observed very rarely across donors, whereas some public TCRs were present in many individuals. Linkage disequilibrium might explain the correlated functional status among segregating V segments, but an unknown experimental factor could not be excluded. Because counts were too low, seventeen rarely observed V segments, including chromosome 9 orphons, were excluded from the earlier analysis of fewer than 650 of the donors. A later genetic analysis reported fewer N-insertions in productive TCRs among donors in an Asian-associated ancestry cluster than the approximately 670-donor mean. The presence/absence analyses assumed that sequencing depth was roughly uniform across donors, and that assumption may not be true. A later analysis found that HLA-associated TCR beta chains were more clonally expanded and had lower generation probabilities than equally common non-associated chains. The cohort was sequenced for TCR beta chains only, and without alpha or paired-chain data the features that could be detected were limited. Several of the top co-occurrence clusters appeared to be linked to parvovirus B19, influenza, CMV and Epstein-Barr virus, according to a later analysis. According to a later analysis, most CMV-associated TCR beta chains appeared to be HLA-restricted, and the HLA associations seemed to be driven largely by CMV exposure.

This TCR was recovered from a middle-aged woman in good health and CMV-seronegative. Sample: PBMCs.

The nucleotides read TGTGCCAGCAGTGAATTATTCGAGATCTATGGCTACACCTTC. Translated, this is CASSELFEIYGYTF. The chain couples TRBV6-1 to TRBJ1-2, with an unclear D gene assignment. A distance of 11 bases separates the germline ends of V and J, which lose 2 bases and 4 bases respectively. Sequences MNHNS (CDR1) and SASEGT (CDR2) are obtained from the germline V gene. The CDR3 runs 14 residues from the cysteine to the phenylalanine. Only CDR3 DNA is held: 42 bases, read in frame from base 1.